This T cell receptor (beta chain) was sequenced during a study of T cell responses to AZD1222 COVID-19 vaccine. Study-wide results and limits: Close to half of all spike-specific TCRs reportedly target regions of the variants that are unmutated. Samples come after the peak T cell response, not at day 14.

Generated by immunoSEQ multiplex PCR, the TCRdb table keeps only in-frame clones and is missing some. The profile shows 80,000 to 90,000 clones, over 85% of them singletons. About this clone itself: As yet, its antigen is unknown.

CDR1 is MNHEY, CDR2 SVGAGI, per germline. This CDR3 comprises 14 residues. V was shortened by 6 bases and J by 2 bases, with 13 bases between the two germline ends. This sequence was found in an adult in good health. V gene TRBV6-5 combines with J gene TRBJ2-5; D is perhaps TRBD1 (5 bases). This specimen consisted of peripheral blood, obtained on day 0 of AZD1222 vaccination. The CDR3 DNA reads TGTGCCAGCAGGAACGCAGGGCCACAAGAGACCCAGTACTTC. Its translation is CASRNAGPQETQYF.